Below are 24 T cell receptor beta chains sequenced from a single sample in a study of vaccination and CD4 T cells after COVID-19. Treatment noted: approximately 11-day PBMC culture with coronavirus spike peptide pools or control peptides (ViraFEST assay). Their antigens are not known. Sequencing of DNA taken from cultured CD4+ T cells relied on the Oncomine TCR Beta short-read assay. Via MiXCR, TCRdb re-called the PCR reads, giving one row per CDR3 protein. The data hold about 18,000 distinct CDR3 sequences, with about 42% observed a single time. The sample here was CD4+ T cells from blood, cultured in vitro, taken before SARS-CoV-2 vaccination. The receptors originated from a human donor who had recovered from COVID-19.

This chain joins TRBV11-3 and TRBJ1-1; D call uncertain. This CDR3 has 13 amino acids. Germline lookup yields CDR1 SGHNT and CDR2 YENEEA. V dropped 5 bases and J dropped 0 bases, with 7 bases sitting between them. DNA for the CDR3: TGTGCCAGCAGCCGCAAACTGAACACTGAAGCTTTCTTT. This encodes CASSRKLNTEAFF.

This clonotype was picked up a small number of times. The V gene is TRBV19, the J gene TRBJ2-3; D may be TRBD2 (6 bases). Trimming pared 4 bases from V and 1 base from J, leaving 18 bases between. The germline gives CDR1 LNHDA, CDR2 SQIVND (reference sequence). The CDR3 length is 17 residues. CDR3 nucleotides: TGTGCCAGTAGTAGGGGCGGGCTAGCGACTGGCACAGATACGCAGTATTTT. This encodes CASSRGGLATGTDTQYF.

This CDR3 is CSAHLSGLTRSEQFF. CDR3 coding DNA: TGCAGCGCCCACCTTTCCGGACTCACGAGATCTGAGCAGTTCTTC. V is TRBV29-1 and J is TRBJ2-1; a weak D match, TRBD2 (5 bases). The CDR3 is 15 residues long. Germline V gene data show CDR1 as SQVTM and CDR2 as ANQGSEA. Trimming took 7 bases from V and 9 from J, leaving 25 bases between them.

V gene TRBV9 combines with J gene TRBJ1-3; D gene ambiguous. V gave up 0 bases and J gave up 0 bases, with 4 bases separating them. Germline lookup yields CDR1 SGDLS and CDR2 YYNGEE. This CDR3 spans 14 amino acids. CDR3 sequence (DNA): TGTGCCAGCAGCGTAGGGTCCTCTGGAAACACCATATATTTT. It codes for CASSVGSSGNTIYF.

V usage is TRBV9 and J usage is TRBJ2-3; D possibly uses TRBD1 or TRBD2 (5 bases each). This CDR3 comprises 17 residues. The germline CDR1 and CDR2 sequences are SGDLS and YYNGEE. V gave up 5 bases and J gave up 1 base, with 20 bases separating them. CDR3 DNA sequence: TGTGCCAGCAGTAGAATGAGGGGCCAATTGGGCACAGATACGCAGTATTTT. Translating gives CASSRMRGQLGTDTQYF.

This clonotype was counted only a few times. V is TRBV2 and J is TRBJ1-1; TRBD1 matches at 7 bases. The V gene's germline CDR1 is SNHLY and CDR2 FYNNEI. V was clipped by 5 bases and J by 0 bases; unmatched bases: 9. This CDR3 is 16 amino acids long. CDR3 loop: CASSLGTDYMNTEAFF. The CDR3 DNA reads TGTGCCAGCAGTCTTGGGACAGACTATATGAACACTGAAGCTTTCTTT.

This chain connects TRBV4-1 to TRBJ1-2, with 9 bases that match TRBD1. Looked up from germline, CDR1 is MGHRA and CDR2 is YSYEKL. The CDR3 contains 15 residues. J was trimmed by 5 bases and V by 4 bases; bases with no gene match: 8. This chain's CDR3 is CASSPIPTGGYGYTF. The CDR3 nucleotides are TGCGCCAGCAGCCCCATACCGACAGGGGGGTATGGCTACACCTTC.

The chain couples TRBV24-1 to TRBJ2-5; possible D gene TRBD2, 5 bases. Germline loops: CDR1 KGHDR, CDR2 SFDVKD. The V and J ends lost 0 bases and 4 bases respectively, with 20 bases between them. The CDR3 runs 18 residues. The CDR3 protein is CATSDLKLTKRRPETQYF. CDR3 nucleotide sequence: TGTGCCACCAGTGATTTGAAGCTTACAAAAAGGAGGCCAGAGACCCAGTACTTC.

The genes are TRBV19 and TRBJ2-6; D uncertain. The CDR3 contains 15 residues. V lost 2 bases and J lost 2, with 7 bases in between. The V gene's germline CDR1 is LNHDA and CDR2 SQIVND (reference sequence). The CDR3 DNA sequence: TGTGCCAGTAGTATATTTGGGGCTGGGGCCAACGTCCTGACTTTC. Translation gives CASSIFGAGANVLTF.

For the CDR3, the DNA is TGTGCCATCAGTGACAGGGACTACGAGCAGTACTTC. Its protein is CAISDRDYEQYF. The V call is TRBV10-3, the J call TRBJ2-7, with D maybe TRBD1 (5 bases). The CDR3 spans 12 residues. Germline V gene sequence: CDR1 ENHRY, CDR2 SYGVKD. V gave up 3 bases and J gave up 3 bases, with 6 bases separating them.

The chain combines TRBV19 with TRBJ1-5; TRBD1 aligns across 7 bases. V lost 9 bases and J lost 3; bases outside the gene matches: 11. This CDR3 is built from 15 residues. Germline-derived CDR1 and CDR2 are LNHDA and SQIVND (reference sequence). The CDR3 spells CASNSMTGNNQPQHF. CDR3 bases: TGTGCCAGCAACTCCATGACAGGGAACAATCAGCCCCAGCATTTT.

This clonotype was picked up a small number of times. This chain connects TRBV6-2 or TRBV6-3 to TRBJ1-2; TRBD1 agrees at 9 bases. From germline, CDR1 is MNHEY and CDR2 SVGEGT. The CDR3 loop spans 15 amino acids. Unmatched junction bases numbered 6, after V lost 0 bases and J lost 7 bases. The CDR3 reads CASSYSGQGVSGYTF. The CDR3 nucleotides read TGTGCCAGCAGTTACTCGGGACAGGGCGTTTCTGGCTACACCTTC.

This rearrangement joins TRBV5-1 to TRBJ2-2, with D perhaps matching TRBD2 (5 bases). The ends were cut back, 4 bases at V and 6 bases at J, with 13 bases in the middle. Germline CDR1 SGHRS, CDR2 YFSETQ. This CDR3 is 14 amino acids long. CDR3 region: CASSLGINAGELFF. CDR3 in DNA: TGCGCCAGCAGCCTCGGGATAAACGCCGGGGAGCTGTTTTTT.

This clonotype has a handful of counts. J is TRBJ2-5 and V is TRBV7-4; D possibly uses TRBD1 or TRBD2 (5 bases each). The germline V gene encodes CDR1 SGHVT and CDR2 SQSDAQ. The CDR3 loop spans 19 amino acids. V lost 7 bases to trimming and J lost 1 base, with 28 bases between them. The CDR3: CASTPRHTEWGYLQETQYF. CDR3 DNA sequence: TGTGCCAGCACGCCTCGGCACACTGAGTGGGGGTACCTCCAAGAGACCCAGTACTTC.

The chain is built from TRBV19 and TRBJ2-1, with D tentatively TRBD2 (5 bases). Per the germline V gene, CDR1 is LNHDA and CDR2 is SQIVND (reference sequence). The CDR3 has 14 amino acids. V lost 4 bases and J 10 bases, leaving 17 bases between the germline ends. CDR3: CASSSGLNGGEQFF. For the CDR3, the DNA is TGTGCCAGTAGTAGCGGACTGAACGGCGGCGAGCAGTTCTTC. Full variable domain (remainder filled in from reference TRBV19 and TRBJ2-1): DGGITQSPKYLFRKEGQNVTLSCEQNLNHDAMYWYRQDPGQGLRLIYYSQIVNDFQKGDIAEGYSVSREKKESFPLTVTSAQKNPTAFYLCASSSGLNGGEQFFGPGTRLTVL.

This rearrangement joins TRBV20-1 to TRBJ1-1; perhaps TRBD1 as D (5 bases). V lost 6 bases and J 0 bases, leaving 11 bases between the germline ends. The CDR3 loop spans 13 amino acids. Germline CDR1 DFQATT, CDR2 SNEGSKA (reference sequence). The chain's CDR3 is CSAEWGLNTEAFF. DNA for the CDR3: TGCAGTGCCGAGTGGGGCTTGAACACTGAAGCTTTCTTT.

This clonotype was observed a handful of times. The gene calls are TRBV7-9 and TRBJ1-1; D gene ambiguous. The CDR3 is 13 amino acids. Germline CDR1 reads SEHNR; CDR2 reads FQNEAQ (reference sequence). V lost 0 bases, J lost 8 bases, and 10 bases lay in between. The CDR3: CASSLAGGQEAFF. The CDR3 nucleotides read TGTGCCAGCAGCTTAGCGGGCGGCCAGGAAGCTTTCTTT.

The chain has TRBV2 and TRBJ1-6, with 8 bases fitting TRBD1. The CDR3 runs to 14 residues. CDR1 is SNHLY, CDR2 FYNNEI, per germline. V dropped 6 bases and J dropped 9; count of bases not matched to a gene: 7. CDR3 nucleotides: TGTGCCAGCAGGGGCACTACAGGGGGTTCACCCCTCCACTTT. Residues: CASRGTTGGSPLHF.

This clonotype came up a few times. V gene TRBV7-2 combines with J gene TRBJ2-3; 10 bases agree with TRBD1. CDR1 SGHTA and CDR2 FQGNSA come from the germline V gene. The CDR3 has 20 residues. V was pared by 5 bases and J by 2 bases, with 19 bases of the junction left unmatched. The CDR3 DNA follows: TGTGCCAGCAGCCGCACCTTGTTACTTCCGGGACAGGGGATCACAGATACGCAGTATTTT. This encodes CASSRTLLLPGQGITDTQYF. Combining the CDR3 with reference TRBV7-2 and TRBJ2-3 gives the whole variable domain GAGVSQSPSNKVTEKGKDVELRCDPISGHTALYWYRQSLGQGLEFLIYFQGNSAPDKSGLPSDRFSAERTGGSVSTLTIQRTQQEDSAVYLCASSRTLLLPGQGITDTQYFGPGTRLTVL.

CDR3 DNA sequence: TGCAGTGCTAGAGATGCCGGCGCCTCTGGAAACACCATATATTTT. Translation: CSARDAGASGNTIYF. The V gene is TRBV20-1, the J gene TRBJ1-3; no definite D call. Germline V lookup: CDR1 DFQATT, CDR2 SNEGSKA (reference sequence). The CDR3 spans 15 residues. Trimming took off 0 bases at V and 0 bases at J, with 9 bases between the two ends.

The chain employs TRBV6-2 or TRBV6-3 and TRBJ1-5, with TRBD1 as a possible D gene (6 bases). V dropped 6 bases and J dropped 0 bases, with 15 bases sitting between them. Germline V lookup: CDR1 MNHEY, CDR2 SVGEGT. The CDR3 runs 16 residues. The CDR3 bases are TGTGCCAGCAGCTGGAAACAGGGTTTTAGCAATCAGCCCCAGCATTTT. This gives the protein CASSWKQGFSNQPQHF.

This clonotype has a handful of counts. The chain recombines TRBV25-1 with TRBJ2-5, with D perhaps matching TRBD1 or TRBD2 (6 bases each). The length of the CDR3 is 13 residues. V was clipped by 2 bases and J by 7 bases, with 11 bases between them. Germline CDR1 is MGHDK and CDR2 is SYGVNS. This CDR3 is CASSEQGRGTQYF. CDR3 nucleotide sequence: TGTGCCAGCAGTGAACAGGGGCGGGGGACCCAGTACTTC. Supplemented by reference TRBV25-1 and TRBJ2-5, the full variable domain reads EADIYQTPRYLVIGTGKKITLECSQTMGHDKMYWYQQDPGMELHLIHYSYGVNSTEKGDLSSESTVSRIRTEHFPLTLESARPSHTSQYLCASSEQGRGTQYFGPGTRLLVL.

The rearrangement links TRBV5-4 to TRBJ1-2; 7 bases line up with TRBD1. Germline values: CDR1 SGHNT, CDR2 YYREEE (reference sequence). V shed 2 bases and J 5 bases; nucleotides not matched to a gene: 9. The CDR3 runs to 15 residues. For the CDR3, the DNA is TGTGCCAGCAGCTTCGGGACAGAGCCGCGATATGGCTACACCTTC. As protein: CASSFGTEPRYGYTF.

This clonotype has more than one count but fewer than ten. Germline is not matched at one junction end, which may reflect a read error. CDR3 in DNA: TGTGCCAGCAGCCCCGTTGGCGGGTCGCTGGGCAACCAGCCCCAGCATTTT. Translating it yields CASSPVGGSLGNQPQHF. The chain carries TRBV7-2 and TRBJ1-5; D is undetermined. The CDR3 is 17 amino acids. Germline V gives CDR1 SGHTA, CDR2 FQGNSA.